The 29 T cell receptor beta chains presented below share a single source sample, sequenced in a study of OX40 agonist ivuxolimab in advanced cancers. The assay was immunoSEQ multiplex PCR, and TCRdb's table has in-frame clones only and misses some. The sample contains 70,000 to 80,000 clones, around nine tenths of which appear only once. This specimen was CD4+ or CD8+ T cells sorted from blood, taken in a trial of the OX40 agonist ivuxolimab. These receptors originate from an adult with an advanced solid tumor such as melanoma, head and neck, liver or kidney cancer.

V usage is TRBV2 and J usage is TRBJ2-1; D assignment may be TRBD1 or TRBD2 (5 bases each). The germline V gene encodes CDR1 SNHLY and CDR2 FYNNEI. CDR3 length equals 13 residues. V gave up 5 bases and J gave up 7 bases, with 12 bases separating them. CDR3 coding DNA: TGTGCCAGCAGTCGGGACGGTTATAATGAGCAGTTCTTC. It specifies CASSRDGYNEQFF. Looking up the rest from reference TRBV2 and TRBJ2-1 gives the full variable domain: EPEVTQTPSHQVTQMGQEVILRCVPISNHLYFYWYRQILGQKVEFLVSFYNNEISEKSEIFDDQFSVERPDGSNFTLKIRSTKLEDSAMYFCASSRDGYNEQFFGPGTRLTVL.

The chain combines TRBV7-9 with TRBJ2-5, with D uncertain. Looked up from germline, CDR1 is SEHNR and CDR2 is FQNEAQ (reference sequence). The CDR3 has 16 amino acids. V lost 5 bases, J lost 2 bases, and 18 bases lay in between. In nucleotides, the CDR3 is TGTGCCAGCAGCCCCCTCCCCTTTGTAGGACAAGAGACCCAGTACTTC. Its protein product is CASSPLPFVGQETQYF. Complete variable domain (other parts from reference TRBV7-9 and TRBJ2-5): DTGVSQNPRHKITKRGQNVTFRCDPISEHNRLYWYRQTLGQGPEFLTYFQNEAQLEKSRLLSDRFSAERPKGSFSTLEIQRTEQGDSAMYLCASSPLPFVGQETQYFGPGTRLLVL.

V gene TRBV18 combines with J gene TRBJ2-1, with 12 bases fitting TRBD2. The CDR3 consists of 18 residues. CDR1 is KGHSH, CDR2 LQKENI, per germline. V dropped 6 bases and J dropped 9; count of bases not matched to a gene: 18. CDR3 coding DNA: TGTGCCAGCTCCGCGTCGTTCTCTAGCGGGGGGGCTAATGCTGAGCAGTTCTTC. Encoded protein: CASSASFSSGGANAEQFF.

This chain joins TRBV7-3 and TRBJ2-1, with 8 bases matching TRBD1. The trim removed 5 bases at V and 2 bases at J, leaving 5 bases unmatched. The CDR3 runs to 15 residues. CDR1 SGHTA and CDR2 FQGTGA come from the germline V gene. CDR3 in amino acids: CASSATGGTYNEQFF. The CDR3 DNA is TGTGCCAGCAGCGCCACAGGGGGAACCTACAATGAGCAGTTCTTC.

V is TRBV15 and J is TRBJ2-3; D gene unclear. Germline CDR1 LNHNV, CDR2 YYDKDF (reference sequence). The CDR3 spans 16 residues. Trimming removed 1 base from V and 0 bases from J, with 11 bases in between. Here the CDR3 reads CATSRVVGTSTDTQYF. The DNA of the CDR3 is TGTGCCACCAGCAGAGTGGTCGGCACAAGCACAGATACGCAGTATTTT.

This sequence joins TRBV5-4 and TRBJ2-3; TRBD1 matches 9 bases. Germline V gene sequence: CDR1 SGHNT, CDR2 YYREEE (reference sequence). Losses at the gene ends were 4 bases for V and 3 bases for J; bases not matched to a gene: 6. There are 15 residues in the CDR3. Written as DNA, the CDR3 is TGTGCCAGCAGCGCAACAGGGGGCATGACAGATACGCAGTATTTT. Its protein product is CASSATGGMTDTQYF.

V usage is TRBV15 and J usage is TRBJ1-6; D call uncertain. Trimming shortened V by 3 bases and J by 6 bases, and 6 bases separated the two germline ends. The germline V gene has CDR1 LNHNV and CDR2 YYDKDF (reference sequence). The CDR3 covers 13 residues. This chain's CDR3 is CATSRVSNSPLHF. The CDR3 DNA follows: TGTGCCACCAGCAGGGTTTCTAATTCACCCCTCCACTTT.

In DNA form, the CDR3 reads TGTGCCAGCAGTTCCACCCGGGACCGGTACGGTGAGCAGTACTTC. This codes for CASSSTRDRYGEQYF. The rearrangement links TRBV27 to TRBJ2-7; possibly TRBD1 or TRBD2 for D (5 bases each). V dropped 4 bases and J dropped 7 bases, with 20 bases sitting between them. The CDR3 covers 15 residues. The germline gives CDR1 MNHEY, CDR2 SMNVEV (reference sequence).

V is TRBV29-1 and J is TRBJ1-2; 11 nucleotides match TRBD1. The V gene's germline CDR1 is SQVTM and CDR2 ANQGSEA. The length of the CDR3 is 19 residues. J lost 4 bases, V lost 6 bases, and 22 bases had no gene match. The CDR3 region has the DNA TGCAGCGTAACCACTTTCGACAGGACAGGGGGCCCGAATAGCTATGGCTACACCTTC. Its protein product is CSVTTFDRTGGPNSYGYTF.

The chain recombines TRBV10-3 with TRBJ1-5; 9 bases map to TRBD1. This CDR3 is built from 18 residues. V shed 3 bases, J shed 1 base, and the junction held 10 bases outside the gene matches. Germline V gene data show CDR1 as ENHRY and CDR2 as SYGVKD. CDR3 nucleotide sequence: TGTGCCATCAGTGACACAGGGGGCTTTCCGTCCAGCAATCAGCCCCAGCATTTT. Translated: CAISDTGGFPSSNQPQHF.

The chain uses TRBV18 and TRBJ1-1, with D hard to call. Germline CDR1 reads KGHSH; CDR2 reads LQKENI. The V gene lost 2 bases and the J gene lost 1 base, with 5 bases spanning the gap. This CDR3 has 13 amino acids. The CDR3 sequence: CASSPGSNTEAFF. CDR3 sequence (DNA): TGTGCCAGCTCACCAGGGTCGAACACTGAAGCTTTCTTT.

J is TRBJ2-3 and V is TRBV5-1, with 8 bases identical to TRBD2. Germline lookup yields CDR1 SGHRS and CDR2 YFSETQ. The CDR3 length is 16 residues. The J segment lost 11 bases and the V segment lost 6 bases, leaving 20 bases of the junction unmatched. CDR3 in DNA: TGCGCCAGCAAAGGGGGGCGGGAGGACCTCATATCAAGGCAGTATTTT. This sequence encodes CASKGGREDLISRQYF.

This sequence joins TRBV30 and TRBJ1-6, with a possible D match to TRBD1 (5 bases). CDR1 and CDR2 (germline): GTSNPN, SVGIG (reference sequence). CDR3 size: 15 residues. Trimming took 2 bases from V and 5 from J, leaving 13 bases between them. CDR3 sequence: CAWSMAGRDNSPLHF. CDR3 in DNA: TGTGCCTGGAGTATGGCAGGGCGAGATAATTCACCCCTCCACTTT.

V and J are TRBV5-1 and TRBJ2-5, with 11 bases that match TRBD2. The CDR3 contains 14 residues. Germline lookup yields CDR1 SGHRS and CDR2 YFSETQ. The V and J ends lost 3 bases and 9 bases, in that order; junction bases with no gene match: 7. CDR3 in DNA: TGCGCCAGCAGCTCCGGGACTAGCGGTCGGGCCCAGTACTTC. Translated: CASSSGTSGRAQYF.

The rearrangement joins TRBV4-2 to TRBJ2-1; possible D gene TRBD1, 5 bases. The CDR3 runs to 14 residues. The germline V and J ends were trimmed by 1 base and 8 bases, with 12 bases remaining between them. Germline V gene lookup returns CDR1 LGHNA and CDR2 YNFKEQ. The DNA for the CDR3 is TGTGCCAGCAGCCAAGGGTCCTTAGGGGATGAGCAGTTCTTC. Protein sequence: CASSQGSLGDEQFF.

The chain carries TRBV15 and TRBJ2-5; 9 nucleotides line up with TRBD1. After removal of 6 bases from V and 5 bases from J, the junction contained 16 bases not matched to a gene. CDR3 length: 17 residues. Germline V gives CDR1 LNHNV, CDR2 YYDKDF (reference sequence). DNA of the CDR3: TGTGCCACCAGTTTGGGACAGGGCGTTGTTGCCGGGGAGACCCAGTACTTC. Translation: CATSLGQGVVAGETQYF.

The chain combines TRBV5-1 with TRBJ1-2; D may be TRBD1 (5 bases). This CDR3 has 16 amino acids. Trimming left V 1 base short and J 6 bases short, with 19 bases between. Germline CDR1 and CDR2: SGHRS and YFSETQ. The CDR3 nucleotides are TGCGCCAGCAGCTTGACATTTGTGGGGCAGGGAGATGGCTACACCTTC. Its protein product is CASSLTFVGQGDGYTF. Filled out from reference TRBV5-1 and TRBJ1-2, the complete variable domain reads KAGVTQTPRYLIKTRGQQVTLSCSPISGHRSVSWYQQTPGQGLQFLFEYFSETQRNKGNFPGRFSGRQFSNSRSEMNVSTLELGDSALYLCASSLTFVGQGDGYTFGSGTRLTVV.

This chain joins TRBV28 and TRBJ2-5; 7 bases align to TRBD1. The junction had 13 bases not matched to a gene; V was cut back by 4 bases and J by 5 bases. CDR1 MDHEN and CDR2 SYDVKM come from the germline V gene. The length of the CDR3 is 16 residues. CDR3 bases: TGTGCCAGCAGTTCCACCTTGGGCAGGGGGTGGGAGACCCAGTACTTC. It translates to CASSSTLGRGWETQYF.

The chain recombines TRBV29-1 with TRBJ2-1; the match to TRBD2 covers 8 bases. Germline-derived CDR1 and CDR2 are SQVTM and ANQGSEA. This CDR3 contains 15 residues. V lost 7 bases and J lost 7; bases outside the gene matches: 15. CDR3 sequence reads: CSEQPQSGGLNEQFF. The CDR3 nucleotides read TGCAGCGAACAACCTCAATCGGGAGGGCTTAATGAGCAGTTCTTC.

The chain links TRBV7-2 to TRBJ1-2; D call uncertain. Trimming took off 1 base at V and 7 bases at J, with 10 bases between the two ends. CDR3 length: 13 amino acids. CDR1 and CDR2 (germline): SGHTA, FQGNSA. CDR3 bases: TGTGCCAGCAGCTTAGGGTCATCAGCTGGCTACACCTTC. This sequence encodes CASSLGSSAGYTF. Full variable domain (outside the CDR3, taken from reference TRBV7-2 and TRBJ1-2): GAGVSQSPSNKVTEKGKDVELRCDPISGHTALYWYRQSLGQGLEFLIYFQGNSAPDKSGLPSDRFSAERTGGSVSTLTIQRTQQEDSAVYLCASSLGSSAGYTFGSGTRLTVV.

This clone was picked up one time. V is TRBV7-2 and J is TRBJ1-6; 9 nucleotides line up with TRBD1. The V gene's germline CDR1 is SGHTA and CDR2 FQGNSA. The trim removed 5 bases at V and 19 bases at J, leaving 15 bases unmatched. The CDR3 is made up of 14 amino acids. CDR3 DNA sequence: TGTGCCAGCAGCACCCCGGGACAGGGCCCGAAATTACACTTT. This gives the protein CASSTPGQGPKLHF.

The chain carries TRBV5-1 and TRBJ2-7; 12 positions match TRBD1. The CDR3 covers 15 residues. V trimming: 0 bases; J trimming: 6 bases; junction bases outside the gene matches: 4. The germline V gene encodes CDR1 SGHRS and CDR2 YFSETQ. This CDR3 reads CASSLAGQGAGEQYF. The CDR3 region has the DNA TGCGCCAGCAGCTTGGCGGGACAGGGGGCTGGCGAGCAGTACTTC.

V is TRBV13 and J is TRBJ1-1; TRBD1 is a possible D gene (6 bases). Between the trimmed V and J ends, which lost 0 bases and 8 bases, there was a span of 10 bases. Germline CDR1 PRHDT, CDR2 FYEKMQ (reference sequence). The CDR3 loop spans 13 amino acids. The CDR3 region has the DNA TGTGCCAGCAGCTTAGGGAGAGGGGGAGAAGCTTTCTTT. It codes for CASSLGRGGEAFF.

This sequence joins TRBV10-3 and TRBJ1-2, with 8 bases identical to TRBD1. The CDR3 extends over 13 amino acids. CDR1 is ENHRY, CDR2 SYGVKD, per germline. The V segment lost 10 bases and the J segment 5 bases; nucleotides outside the gene matches: 9. The CDR3 reads CATADRESYGYTF. In DNA form, the CDR3 reads TGTGCCACTGCGGACAGGGAAAGTTATGGCTACACCTTC.

The chain uses TRBV27 and TRBJ2-3; a weak D match, TRBD2 (6 bases). CDR1 MNHEY and CDR2 SMNVEV come from the germline V gene (reference sequence). The CDR3 length is 17 residues. The V gene lost 5 bases and the J gene lost 0 bases, with 18 bases spanning the gap. CDR3 DNA sequence: TGTGCCAGCAGTCCCCTGGGGACCGGGGGTAGCACAGATACGCAGTATTTT. Its translation: CASSPLGTGGSTDTQYF.

J is TRBJ1-6 and V is TRBV19; 7 bases are shared with TRBD1. The CDR3 contains 16 residues. With 4 bases clipped from V and 5 bases from J, the junction kept 8 bases outside the gene matches. Germline CDR1 reads LNHDA; CDR2 reads SQIVND (reference sequence). CDR3 bases: TGTGCCAGTAGTACAGACAGGGATTTTAATAATTCACCCCTCCACTTT. This sequence encodes CASSTDRDFNNSPLHF.

About this clone itself: An end of the junction does not agree with germline; a read error may underlie this. The chain combines TRBV7-9 with TRBJ2-3, with TRBD2 matching 8 bases. This CDR3 comprises 15 residues. Germline V gene data show CDR1 as SEHNR and CDR2 as FQNEAQ (reference sequence). The CDR3 coding sequence is TGTGCCAGCAGCGTAGCGGGATTCCTCACAGATACGCAGTATTTT. It yields the protein CASSVAGFLTDTQYF.

This chain uses TRBV7-8 with TRBJ1-1, with 7 bases identical to TRBD1. Germline loops: CDR1 SGHVS, CDR2 FQNEAQ. With 10 bases clipped from V and 3 bases from J, the junction kept 14 bases outside the gene matches. The CDR3 extends over 15 amino acids. In DNA, the CDR3 is TGTGCCACCAGAAGGGGGCGAGGAAGGGACACTGAAGCTTTCTTT. Its protein is CATRRGRGRDTEAFF.

The chain joins TRBV30 to TRBJ2-1, with D uncertain. The CDR3 sequence is 13 residues long. Germline CDR1 reads GTSNPN; CDR2 reads SVGIG (reference sequence). V gave up 0 bases and J gave up 5 bases, with 8 bases separating them. The CDR3 reads CAWSVRANNEQFF. The CDR3 nucleotides are TGTGCCTGGAGTGTAAGGGCCAACAATGAGCAGTTCTTC. Full variable domain (outside the CDR3, taken from reference TRBV30 and TRBJ2-1): SQTIHQWPATLVQPVGSPLSLECTVEGTSNPNLYWYRQAAGRGLQLLFYSVGIGQISSEVPQNLSASRPQDRQFILSSKKLLLSDSGFYLCAWSVRANNEQFFGPGTRLTVL.